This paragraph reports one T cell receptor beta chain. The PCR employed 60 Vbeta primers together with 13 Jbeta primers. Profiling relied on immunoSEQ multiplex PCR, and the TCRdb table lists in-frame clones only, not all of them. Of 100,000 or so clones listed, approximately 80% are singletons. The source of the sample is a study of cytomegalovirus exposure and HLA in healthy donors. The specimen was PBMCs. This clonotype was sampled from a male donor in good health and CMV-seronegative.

CDR3 protein: CASATQGTNEKLFF. The CDR3 DNA is TGTGCCAGCGCCACCCAGGGAACTAATGAAAAACTGTTTTTT. The chain carries TRBV6-1 and TRBJ1-4; tentatively, D is TRBD1 (5 bases). The CDR3 contains 14 residues. CDR1 and CDR2 (germline): MNHNS, SASEGT. V gave up 8 bases and J gave up 1 base, with 11 bases separating them.